These 19 T cell receptor beta chains were all obtained from the same sample, sequenced in a study of shared clonotypes between healthy human individuals. Terminally differentiated effector memory CD45RA+ cells were excluded by CCR7 positive selection of CD45RO-negative cells. Sequenced by immunoSEQ multiplex PCR; TCRdb stores in-frame clones only, minus some. The table includes 600,000 or so clones, roughly 98% detected once. Sequencing used naive CD8+ T cells sorted from blood. These receptors originate from a man aged 30 to 45 in good health.

The CDR3 DNA is TGTGCCAGCAGTCTACTAGCGGGGGAGAACAATGAGCAGTTCTTC. It codes for CASSLLAGENNEQFF. This chain joins TRBV6-5 and TRBJ2-1; 11 bases agree with TRBD2. Germline values: CDR1 MNHEY, CDR2 SVGAGI. The CDR3 is 15 residues long. Germline trimming cut 5 bases from V and 5 bases from J; bases unmatched to any gene: 5.

The chain links TRBV7-9 to TRBJ1-4, with 7 bases matching TRBD1. Germline trimming cut 4 bases from V and 5 bases from J; bases unmatched to any gene: 7. In germline, CDR1 is SEHNR, CDR2 FQNEAQ (reference sequence). This CDR3 spans 15 amino acids. CDR3 nucleotides: TGTGCCAGCAGCTCCAGGGACAGTCTAAATGAAAAACTGTTTTTT. Protein product: CASSSRDSLNEKLFF.

The chain has TRBV5-1 and TRBJ2-1; 7 bases agree with TRBD1. Germline V gene sequence: CDR1 SGHRS, CDR2 YFSETQ. CDR3 length: 14 residues. V gave up 2 bases and J gave up 4 bases; unmatched junction bases: 3. The CDR3 coding sequence is TGCGCCAGCAGCTTAGAACAGGGGTACAATGAGCAGTTCTTC. It specifies CASSLEQGYNEQFF.

This sequence joins TRBV10-2 and TRBJ2-3; TRBD2 aligns across 11 bases. The V gene end was trimmed by 7 bases and the J gene end by 4 bases; junction bases not matched to a gene: 1. Germline loops: CDR1 WSHSY, CDR2 SAAADI. The length of the CDR3 is 13 residues. Here the CDR3 reads CASTGLAADTQYF. The CDR3 region has the DNA TGCGCCAGCACGGGACTAGCGGCAGATACGCAGTATTTT.

The chain uses TRBV27 and TRBJ1-2; D is perhaps TRBD1 (6 bases). Germline V CDR1 and CDR2: MNHEY, SMNVEV (reference sequence). This CDR3 comprises 15 residues. The V end lost 10 bases, the J end lost 6 bases, and 24 bases lay between the germline ends. CDR3: CATRARGSFEDGYTF. CDR3 DNA: TGTGCCACTCGAGCCAGGGGATCGTTTGAGGATGGCTACACCTTC.

This chain links TRBV28 with TRBJ1-5, with 9 bases aligning to TRBD1. V dropped 7 bases and J dropped 6; count of bases not matched to a gene: 13. Germline CDR1 and CDR2: MDHEN and SYDVKM. There are 16 residues in the CDR3. The CDR3 spells CASNPSRQGVRQPQHF. The CDR3 bases are TGTGCCAGCAACCCTTCGAGACAGGGGGTCCGTCAGCCCCAGCATTTT.

This sequence joins TRBV5-1 and TRBJ1-3; D remains ambiguous. There are 16 residues in the CDR3. Germline CDR1 SGHRS, CDR2 YFSETQ. With 0 bases removed from V and 0 bases from J, the gap between germline ends came to 10 bases. DNA of the CDR3: TGCGCCAGCAGCTTGGAGGACGTTCGCTCTGGAAACACCATATATTTT. Amino acids: CASSLEDVRSGNTIYF. Full variable domain (outside the CDR3, taken from reference TRBV5-1 and TRBJ1-3): KAGVTQTPRYLIKTRGQQVTLSCSPISGHRSVSWYQQTPGQGLQFLFEYFSETQRNKGNFPGRFSGRQFSNSRSEMNVSTLELGDSALYLCASSLEDVRSGNTIYFGEGSWLTVV.

The rearrangement links TRBV4-1 to TRBJ2-1, with TRBD2 matching over 7 bases. V lost 0 bases, J lost 4 bases, and 9 bases stayed unmatched. CDR1 MGHRA and CDR2 YSYEKL come from the germline V gene. The CDR3 has 17 amino acids. The CDR3 DNA sequence: TGCGCCAGCAGCCAAGATCAGGCTAGCGGAACGTACAATGAGCAGTTCTTC. Translating it yields CASSQDQASGTYNEQFF.

The genes are TRBV28 and TRBJ2-7, with 16 bases aligning to TRBD2. Germline values: CDR1 MDHEN, CDR2 SYDVKM. V lost 5 bases to trimming and J lost 3 bases; unmatched junction nucleotides: 7. This CDR3 has 17 amino acids. CDR3 nucleotide sequence: TGTGCCAGCAGTCTAACCGGGACTAGCGGGAGGGTCTACGAGCAGTACTTC. Its translation: CASSLTGTSGRVYEQYF. Variable domain in full (rest from reference TRBV28 and TRBJ2-7): DVKVTQSSRYLVKRTGEKVFLECVQDMDHENMFWYRQDPGLGLRLIYFSYDVKMKEKGDIPEGYSVSREKKERFSLILESASTNQTSMYLCASSLTGTSGRVYEQYFGPGTRLTVT.

This chain joins TRBV4-1 and TRBJ2-7, with TRBD2 matching 10 bases. After removal of 1 base from V and 3 bases from J, the junction contained 12 bases not matched to a gene. CDR3 length: 18 residues. CDR1 and CDR2 (germline): MGHRA, YSYEKL. The CDR3, as DNA: TGCGCCAGCAGCCAAGGAGGACTAGCGGAAGACCAGGGCTACGAGCAGTACTTC. Its translation: CASSQGGLAEDQGYEQYF.

This rearrangement joins TRBV5-4 to TRBJ2-7, with D unclear. The CDR3 length is 14 residues. Germline assignment: CDR1 SGHNT and CDR2 YYREEE (reference sequence). V was pared by 0 bases and J by 0 bases, with 7 bases between. This CDR3 is CASSLERSSYEQYF. The CDR3 DNA sequence: TGTGCCAGCAGCTTGGAACGAAGCTCCTACGAGCAGTACTTC.

The rearrangement joins TRBV4-1 to TRBJ2-1; D is undetermined. Germline CDR1 reads MGHRA; CDR2 reads YSYEKL. The CDR3 consists of 14 residues. Trimming stripped 0 bases from V and 1 base from J, with 4 bases between. The CDR3 loop reads CASSQEFSYNEQFF. In DNA, the CDR3 is TGCGCCAGCAGCCAAGAGTTTTCCTACAATGAGCAGTTCTTC.

CDR3 sequence (DNA): TGTGCCAGCAGCCCTCAACAGACAGGGGGCCGCACTGAAGCTTTCTTT. Its protein is CASSPQQTGGRTEAFF. The chain has TRBV13 and TRBJ1-1, with 10 bases lining up with TRBD1. The CDR3 loop spans 16 amino acids. CDR1 PRHDT and CDR2 FYEKMQ come from the germline V gene (reference sequence). After removal of 5 bases from V and 4 bases from J, the junction contained 10 bases not matched to a gene.

The chain links TRBV7-9 to TRBJ2-1, with 7 bases lining up with TRBD2. Germline-derived CDR1 and CDR2 are SEHNR and FQNEAQ (reference sequence). Germline trimming cut 1 base from V and 1 base from J; bases unmatched to any gene: 7. This CDR3 has 17 amino acids. CDR3 residues: CASSLVGRTSSYNEQFF. DNA of the CDR3: TGTGCCAGCAGCTTAGTTGGGCGGACTAGTTCCTACAATGAGCAGTTCTTC.

The V and J genes are TRBV11-2 and TRBJ2-2; D is possibly TRBD2 (6 bases). The CDR3 contains 13 residues. The germline V gene has CDR1 SGHAT and CDR2 FQNNGV. Trimming took 4 bases from V and 6 from J, leaving 9 bases between them. In DNA form, the CDR3 reads TGTGCCAGCAGCTCATCGGGGGCCGGGGAGCTGTTTTTT. It specifies CASSSSGAGELFF. The variable domain in full, with the rest retrieved from reference TRBV11-2 and TRBJ2-2, is EAGVAQSPRYKIIEKRQSVAFWCNPISGHATLYWYQQILGQGPKLLIQFQNNGVVDDSQLPKDRFSAERLKGVDSTLKIQPAKLEDSAVYLCASSSSGAGELFFGEGSRLTVL.

The gene calls are TRBV11-2 and TRBJ2-2; 9 bases fit TRBD1. The ends lost 1 base at V and 7 bases at J; junction bases unmatched: 7. From germline, CDR1 is SGHAT and CDR2 FQNNGV. The CDR3 contains 16 residues. The CDR3: CASSLARTGDDGELFF. The CDR3 region has the DNA TGTGCCAGCAGCTTAGCGAGGACAGGGGACGACGGGGAGCTGTTTTTT. Full variable domain (rest looked up from reference TRBV11-2 and TRBJ2-2): EAGVAQSPRYKIIEKRQSVAFWCNPISGHATLYWYQQILGQGPKLLIQFQNNGVVDDSQLPKDRFSAERLKGVDSTLKIQPAKLEDSAVYLCASSLARTGDDGELFFGEGSRLTVL.

The sample holds a few counts of this clone. The gene calls are TRBV4-3 and TRBJ2-3; 8 positions agree with TRBD1. Looked up from germline, CDR1 is LGHNA and CDR2 is YSLEER. There are 16 residues in the CDR3. With V trimmed by 3 bases and J by 2 bases, 7 bases remained unmatched. CDR3 in amino acids: CASSQDRTGITDTQYF. CDR3 sequence (DNA): TGCGCCAGCAGCCAGGACCGGACAGGGATCACAGATACGCAGTATTTT.

The V call is TRBV29-1, the J call TRBJ2-3, with TRBD1 identical over 9 bases. V gave up 7 bases and J gave up 4 bases; unmatched junction bases: 15. Germline values: CDR1 SQVTM, CDR2 ANQGSEA. CDR3 size: 16 residues. The CDR3, as DNA: TGCAGCGCACCAATGGGACAGGGACTCCTACCAGATACGCAGTATTTT. As protein: CSAPMGQGLLPDTQYF.

This chain links TRBV7-9 with TRBJ2-7, with 11 bases fitting TRBD2. Per germline, CDR1 SEHNR and CDR2 FQNEAQ (reference sequence). V trimming: 4 bases; J trimming: 11 bases; junction bases outside the gene matches: 13. The CDR3 spans 15 residues. CDR3 coding DNA: TGTGCCAGCAGCTCCTCGGGAGGGGGACTAGCGGAGGAGTACTTC. Translation: CASSSSGGGLAEEYF.